What follows describes a single TCR beta chain. Per germline, CDR1 LNHDA and CDR2 SQIVND (reference sequence). The CDR3 is 14 amino acids. Trimming cost V 4 bases and J 0 bases, with 10 bases left between them. Repertoires were generated with immunoSEQ multiplex PCR, while TCRdb's copy carries only in-frame clones and drops some. The data show about 480,000 clones, with 75% to 90% seen just once and 0.9% held by the top ten. The data derive from a study of blood T cell repertoires in COVID-19. This rearrangement joins TRBV19 to TRBJ2-7; tentative D call: TRBD1 (5 bases). This sequence was found in a man between 18 and 35 years old with COVID-19, enrolled during active disease. The material sequenced was peripheral blood. The CDR3 DNA is TGTGCCAGTAGTAATGGGGCGAGCTCCTACGAGCAGTACTTC. Amino acid sequence: CASSNGASSYEQYF.